This passage covers 6 T cell receptor beta chains from one sample sequenced in a study of T cells in Graves' hyperthyroidism and ophthalmopathy. It was RNA transcripts that yielded the amplified TCR beta CDR3 regions. Using the HTBI primer set, a first-round RT-PCR was run on the TCR CDR3. TCRdb processed the multiplex PCR reads anew with MiXCR; each CDR3 protein has one entry. The sample records around 350,000 distinct CDR3 sequences, under 20% being singletons. The source material was blood. These receptors were collected from a woman aged 18-29 years with Graves' hyperthyroidism.

This clonotype was seen at least ten times. V usage is TRBV3-1 and J usage is TRBJ2-7; no reliable D call. This CDR3 has 16 residues. The V end was cut by 2 bases, the J end by 3 bases, with 17 bases between. CDR1 and CDR2 (germline): LGHDT, YNNKEL (reference sequence). The CDR3 bases are TGTGCCAGCAGCCAATTAACGAGCCTCCGAGACTACGAGCAGTACTTC. It yields the protein CASSQLTSLRDYEQYF.

This clonotype was seen ten or more times. The genes are TRBV19 and TRBJ1-1, with no clear D. Germline lookup yields CDR1 LNHDA and CDR2 SQIVND (reference sequence). CDR3 size: 15 residues. Trimming pared 3 bases from V and 1 base from J, leaving 12 bases between. CDR3 loop: CASSILGMTNTEAFF. The CDR3 DNA is TGTGCCAGTAGTATCCTCGGAATGACGAACACTGAAGCTTTCTTT.

Many counts were recorded for this clonotype. This chain uses TRBV29-1 with TRBJ1-2; 7 bases are a match to TRBD1. Trimming removed 6 bases from V and 7 bases from J; junction bases left unmatched: 14. Germline V gene sequence: CDR1 SQVTM, CDR2 ANQGSEA. This CDR3 is 14 amino acids long. The CDR3, as DNA: TGCAGCGTCCCCGCAGTAGGAGGGGGCTTTGGCTACACCTTC. It translates to CSVPAVGGGFGYTF.

This clonotype was detected many times. The chain joins TRBV7-8 to TRBJ2-7, with a tentative D call TRBD1 (6 bases). CDR1 is SGHVS, CDR2 FQNEAQ, per germline. Trimming removed 3 bases at V and 7 bases at J, with 10 bases between. This CDR3 has 12 amino acids. The CDR3 DNA is TGTGCCAGCAGCTTCGGACAGCAGGAGCAGTACTTC. Translated, it gives CASSFGQQEQYF. The full variable domain, rest sourced from reference TRBV7-8 and TRBJ2-7, is GAGVSQSPRYKVAKRGQDVALRCDPISGHVSLFWYQQALGQGPEFLTYFQNEAQLDKSGLPSDRFFAERPEGSVSTLKIQRTQQEDSAVYLCASSFGQQEQYFGPGTRLTVT.

This clonotype was observed many times. The chain combines TRBV2 with TRBJ1-5; no firm D call. The CDR3 spans 15 residues. Trimming cost V 3 bases and J 2 bases, with 11 bases left between them. The germline V gene encodes CDR1 SNHLY and CDR2 FYNNEI. For the CDR3, the DNA is TGTGCCAGCAGTGATTGGGGTTATGGCAATCAGCCCCAGCATTTT. Translated, it gives CASSDWGYGNQPQHF. The full variable domain, in which reference TRBV2 and TRBJ1-5 provide the parts outside the CDR3, is EPEVTQTPSHQVTQMGQEVILRCVPISNHLYFYWYRQILGQKVEFLVSFYNNEISEKSEIFDDQFSVERPDGSNFTLKIRSTKLEDSAMYFCASSDWGYGNQPQHFGDGTRLSIL.

This clonotype showed up many times. This chain joins TRBV5-1 and TRBJ2-7, with D possibly matching TRBD1 (6 bases). V was clipped by 0 bases and J by 0 bases, with 13 bases between them. The CDR3 has 16 amino acids. Per germline, CDR1 SGHRS and CDR2 YFSETQ. The CDR3 loop is CASSLEATGFSYEQYF. The CDR3 DNA follows: TGCGCCAGCAGCTTGGAGGCTACAGGGTTCTCCTACGAGCAGTACTTC.